These 30 T cell receptor beta chains were all obtained from the same sample, sequenced in a study of CD8 T cells in ankylosing spondylitis. TCRdb re-called the 5' RACE reads through MiXCR, storing one row per CDR3 protein. The sample records around 90,000 distinct CDR3 sequences, 27% being singletons. Sample: blood, either unsorted or a sorted T cell fraction (not recorded which). The origin of the receptors is a male donor with ankylosing spondylitis or in good health (not recorded which).

This chain joins TRBV24-1 and TRBJ1-2; D not certain. CDR1 is KGHDR, CDR2 SFDVKD, per germline. With 1 base removed from V and 6 bases from J, the gap between germline ends came to 8 bases. The CDR3 is made up of 13 amino acids. CDR3 nucleotide sequence: TGTGCCACCAGTGATTTCGGTTTGGATGGCTACACCTTC. Its protein is CATSDFGLDGYTF.

The rearrangement uses TRBV11-2 and TRBJ1-1; D call uncertain. V lost 5 bases and J lost 0, with 16 bases in between. The CDR3 sequence is 16 residues long. Germline CDR1 SGHAT, CDR2 FQNNGV. CDR3 in DNA: TGTGCCAGCAGCCCCATACCCGTCGATATGAACACTGAAGCTTTCTTT. This gives the protein CASSPIPVDMNTEAFF.

This clonotype was recorded once. One end of the junction is discordant with germline, which a read error may explain. The V call is TRBV24-1, the J call TRBJ2-1, with 7 bases matching TRBD2. In germline, CDR1 is KGHDR, CDR2 SFDVKD. There are 16 residues in the CDR3. DNA of the CDR3: TGTGGCACCAGTGATTCCTCACGGGGGGCCTACAATGAGCAGTTCTTC. This gives the protein CGTSDSSRGAYNEQFF.

The sample holds a few counts of this clonotype. The rearrangement uses TRBV5-1 and TRBJ2-1; TRBD2 matches 7 bases. This CDR3 region has 15 residues. The germline V gene has CDR1 SGHRS and CDR2 YFSETQ. J gave up 4 bases and V 0 bases, and 4 bases lay outside the gene matches. CDR3: CASSLGREPYNEQFF. The CDR3 nucleotides read TGCGCCAGCAGCTTGGGGCGGGAGCCATACAATGAGCAGTTCTTC.

This clonotype was observed a few times. V usage is TRBV18 and J usage is TRBJ2-1; 7 bases agree with TRBD2. This CDR3 region has 13 residues. Germline-derived CDR1 and CDR2 are KGHSH and LQKENI. The V and J ends lost 1 base and 8 bases, in that order; junction bases with no gene match: 2. This chain's CDR3 is CASSPLREDEQFF. CDR3 nucleotide sequence: TGTGCCAGCTCACCACTACGGGAGGATGAGCAGTTCTTC.

This sequence joins TRBV7-8 and TRBJ1-1, with a tentative D call TRBD1 (5 bases). Trimming left V 5 bases short and J 7 bases short, with 14 bases between. CDR1 and CDR2 from the germline V gene are SGHVS and FQNEAQ. This CDR3 region has 13 residues. CDR3 in amino acids: CASSNVGGYEAFF. In DNA, the CDR3 is TGTGCCAGCAGCAACGTTGGGGGGTATGAAGCTTTCTTT.

J is TRBJ2-2 and V is TRBV10-3, with D perhaps TRBD1 (5 bases). Germline loops: CDR1 ENHRY, CDR2 SYGVKD. V lost 8 bases to trimming and J lost 2 bases, with 12 bases between them. This CDR3 is built from 14 residues. CDR3 sequence (DNA): TGTGCCATCCAGGGTGGCCTTAACACCGGGGAGCTGTTTTTT. It is translated as CAIQGGLNTGELFF.

A remark on this clonotype: The junction does not match germline at one end; this may be a read error. The V gene is TRBV7-7, the J gene TRBJ2-1; the D is unclear. The CDR3 is made up of 13 amino acids. Germline V CDR1 and CDR2: SSHAT, FNYEAQ (reference sequence). The CDR3, as DNA: TGTGCTAGCAGCTTAGGAAGTACAAATGAGCAGTTCTTC. It encodes CASSLGSTNEQFF.

The V call is TRBV5-1, the J call TRBJ2-5; 10 bases are shared with TRBD2. V lost 5 bases and J lost 2; bases outside the gene matches: 6. The germline CDR1 and CDR2 sequences are SGHRS and YFSETQ. The CDR3 has 15 residues. The CDR3 bases are TGCGCCAGCAGTCAAAGGACTAGCGGACAAGAGACCCAGTACTTC. Translated, it gives CASSQRTSGQETQYF.

A few counts support this clonotype. The V call is TRBV4-1, the J call TRBJ2-2; D tentatively fits TRBD1 or TRBD2 (5 bases each). The V end was cut by 3 bases, the J end by 0 bases, with 17 bases between. The germline gives CDR1 MGHRA, CDR2 YSYEKL. The CDR3 covers 18 residues. This chain's CDR3 is CASSQNRGVLANTGELFF. CDR3 DNA: TGCGCCAGCAGCCAGAACAGAGGGGTTTTAGCGAACACCGGGGAGCTGTTTTTT.

This chain uses TRBV5-5 with TRBJ2-5; 15 nucleotides line up with TRBD2. V was clipped by 4 bases and J by 4 bases; unmatched bases: 5. This CDR3 is 16 amino acids long. Looked up from germline, CDR1 is SGHKS and CDR2 is YYEKEE (reference sequence). This chain's CDR3 is CASSAGLAGGGETQYF. For the CDR3, the DNA is TGTGCCAGCAGCGCGGGACTAGCGGGAGGAGGAGAGACCCAGTACTTC.

This clonotype has a count of ten or more. This chain connects TRBV2 to TRBJ2-2; perhaps D is TRBD1 or TRBD2 (5 bases each). Per germline, CDR1 SNHLY and CDR2 FYNNEI. The V gene lost 5 bases and the J gene lost 6 bases, with 13 bases spanning the gap. The CDR3 consists of 14 residues. CDR3 in amino acids: CASSTERDAGELFF. The CDR3 bases are TGTGCCAGCAGTACAGAGAGGGACGCCGGGGAGCTGTTTTTT.

This chain links TRBV7-9 with TRBJ2-1, with D possibly being TRBD1 or TRBD2 (6 bases each). The CDR3 is made up of 15 amino acids. The germline gives CDR1 SEHNR, CDR2 FQNEAQ (reference sequence). V gave up 1 base and J gave up 7 bases, with 14 bases separating them. The CDR3 DNA sequence: TGTGCCAGCAGCTTAGGGGGGGCGCTGGGGAATGAGCAGTTCTTC. As protein: CASSLGGALGNEQFF.

The sample holds a few counts of this clonotype. The gene calls are TRBV5-1 and TRBJ2-1; 9 nucleotides align to TRBD2. Germline assignment: CDR1 SGHRS and CDR2 YFSETQ. This CDR3 has 14 residues. J gave up 9 bases and V 5 bases, and 9 bases lay outside the gene matches. CDR3 protein: CASSVAGDGGEQFF. The CDR3 DNA reads as TGCGCCAGCAGTGTAGCGGGAGACGGGGGTGAGCAGTTCTTC. Full variable domain (rest looked up from reference TRBV5-1 and TRBJ2-1): KAGVTQTPRYLIKTRGQQVTLSCSPISGHRSVSWYQQTPGQGLQFLFEYFSETQRNKGNFPGRFSGRQFSNSRSEMNVSTLELGDSALYLCASSVAGDGGEQFFGPGTRLTVL.

J is TRBJ2-5 and V is TRBV20-1, with D perhaps matching TRBD2 (5 bases). This CDR3 is built from 14 residues. Per the germline V gene, CDR1 is DFQATT and CDR2 is SNEGSKA (reference sequence). The ends were cut back, 0 bases at V and 3 bases at J, with 11 bases in the middle. Here the CDR3 reads CSARDRGVKETQYF. The CDR3 DNA reads as TGCAGTGCTAGAGATCGGGGTGTTAAAGAGACCCAGTACTTC.

This clonotype was seen only a few times. The J gene is TRBJ1-2, the V gene TRBV7-2; D perhaps matches TRBD1 (6 bases). CDR1 is SGHTA, CDR2 FQGNSA, per germline. V lost 2 bases and J lost 8, with 12 bases in between. The CDR3 has 13 residues. The CDR3 DNA sequence: TGTGCCAGCAGCTTAAATACAGGGCAAGGCTACACCTTC. This codes for CASSLNTGQGYTF.

This clonotype has only a few counts. This rearrangement joins TRBV5-1 to TRBJ2-1; 10 bases fit TRBD2. The V segment lost 0 bases and the J segment 3 bases; nucleotides outside the gene matches: 6. The length of the CDR3 is 17 residues. The V gene's germline CDR1 is SGHRS and CDR2 YFSETQ. CDR3: CASSLGPSGRVYNEQFF. CDR3 nucleotide sequence: TGCGCCAGCAGCTTGGGTCCCAGCGGGAGGGTCTACAATGAGCAGTTCTTC.

The chain carries TRBV29-1 and TRBJ1-2; D not resolved. V was pared by 4 bases and J by 8 bases, with 11 bases between. Germline CDR1 reads SQVTM; CDR2 reads ANQGSEA. CDR3 length: 11 amino acids. CDR3 nucleotide sequence: TGCAGCGTTGTGAAAGGCGCCGGCTACACCTTC. Its protein is CSVVKGAGYTF.

The gene calls are TRBV12-3 or TRBV12-4 and TRBJ1-5; D gene ambiguous. CDR3 size: 11 residues. The germline V and J ends were trimmed by 7 bases and 6 bases, with 7 bases remaining between them. Here the CDR3 reads CASIQSQPQHF. In DNA, the CDR3 is TGTGCCAGCATCCAAAGTCAGCCCCAGCATTTT.

This sequence joins TRBV3-1 and TRBJ2-5; D is unclear. Trimming removed 0 bases at V and 10 bases at J, with 9 bases between. The CDR3 runs to 12 residues. The V gene's germline CDR1 is LGHDT and CDR2 YNNKEL (reference sequence). DNA for the CDR3: TGTGCCAGCAGCCAAGACCCCGGGTACCAGTACTTC. It yields the protein CASSQDPGYQYF.

This clonotype was seen only a few times. The rearrangement uses TRBV5-1 and TRBJ2-1; 7 bases agree with TRBD2. Germline CDR1 and CDR2: SGHRS and YFSETQ. CDR3 length equals 14 residues. J lost 5 bases, V lost 1 base, and 3 bases had no gene match. In DNA, the CDR3 is TGCGCCAGCAGCTTGCGACTAGCCAACAATGAGCAGTTCTTC. Protein: CASSLRLANNEQFF.

This clonotype came up a few times. The V gene is TRBV10-2, the J gene TRBJ2-3; a weak D match, TRBD2 (6 bases). V lost 0 bases to trimming and J lost 5 bases, with 9 bases between them. In germline, CDR1 is WSHSY, CDR2 SAAADI. The CDR3 covers 14 residues. The CDR3 loop is CASSESLGGDTQYF. For the CDR3, the DNA is TGCGCCAGCAGTGAGTCCCTGGGAGGAGATACGCAGTATTTT.

This clonotype was recorded a few times. This rearrangement joins TRBV24-1 to TRBJ1-2, with 8 bases identical to TRBD1. The length of the CDR3 is 14 residues. The trim removed 4 bases at V and 6 bases at J, leaving 6 bases unmatched. Germline V gene data show CDR1 as KGHDR and CDR2 as SFDVKD. CDR3 in amino acids: CATSDWTGRNGYTF. Here the CDR3 DNA reads TGTGCCACCAGTGACTGGACAGGGCGTAATGGCTACACCTTC.

Notes on this clonotype: With a much larger clone just one base away, this may be a read error. V and J are TRBV27 and TRBJ2-6; D may be TRBD1 (5 bases). Germline V gene sequence: CDR1 MNHEY, CDR2 SMNVEV (reference sequence). This CDR3 has 15 amino acids. The CDR3 DNA reads as TGTGCCAGCAGTTTAATCTCCTCTGGGGCCAACGGCCTGACTTTC. Its protein is CASSLISSGANGLTF. Supplemented by reference TRBV27 and TRBJ2-6, the full variable domain reads EAQVTQNPRYLITVTGKKLTVTCSQNMNHEYMSWYRQDPGLGLRQIYYSMNVEVTDKGDVPEGYKVSRKEKRNFPLILESPSPNQTSLYFCASSLISSGANGLTFGAGSRLTVL.

This clonotype has only a few counts. This chain connects TRBV5-1 to TRBJ2-6; D is uncertain. V lost 0 bases and J lost 0, with 10 bases in between. Germline values: CDR1 SGHRS, CDR2 YFSETQ. The CDR3 runs 17 residues. The CDR3 here is CASSLVGESSGANVLTF. The CDR3 region has the DNA TGCGCCAGCAGCTTGGTCGGCGAGAGCTCTGGGGCCAACGTCCTGACTTTC.

The chain couples TRBV5-1 to TRBJ2-7; 10 bases align to TRBD2. This CDR3 has 16 amino acids. V was pared by 5 bases and J by 0 bases, with 8 bases of the junction left unmatched. Germline lookup yields CDR1 SGHRS and CDR2 YFSETQ. The CDR3 DNA reads as TGCGCCAGCAGAACCCAGACTAGCGGGCCCTCCTACGAGCAGTACTTC. This codes for CASRTQTSGPSYEQYF.

V is TRBV7-9 and J is TRBJ2-3, with a weak D call TRBD2 (5 bases). In germline, CDR1 is SEHNR, CDR2 FQNEAQ (reference sequence). Trimming left V 3 bases short and J 1 base short, with 17 bases between. CDR3 length: 17 residues. The CDR3, as DNA: TGTGCCAGCAGCTTTTTTCCCCCGAGGGCGCGCACAGATACGCAGTATTTT. It codes for CASSFFPPRARTDTQYF.

This clonotype was recorded once. The chain couples TRBV5-1 to TRBJ1-5; 7 positions agree with TRBD1. The length of the CDR3 is 15 residues. Germline-derived CDR1 and CDR2 are SGHRS and YFSETQ. Trimming removed 4 bases from V and 4 bases from J; junction bases left unmatched: 8. Here the CDR3 DNA reads TGCGCCAGCAGCCTGGGTTGGGACAGTAATCAGCCCCAGCATTTT. Encoded protein: CASSLGWDSNQPQHF.

The chain is built from TRBV3-1 and TRBJ1-1; 10 nucleotides agree with TRBD1. Germline V gene lookup returns CDR1 LGHDT and CDR2 YNNKEL (reference sequence). The CDR3 length is 15 residues. J was trimmed by 4 bases and V by 1 base; bases with no gene match: 3. The CDR3 loop reads CASSQGTGGGTEAFF. The CDR3 region has the DNA TGTGCCAGCAGCCAAGGGACAGGGGGTGGCACTGAAGCTTTCTTT. Full variable domain (remainder filled in from reference TRBV3-1 and TRBJ1-1): DTAVSQTPKYLVTQMGNDKSIKCEQNLGHDTMYWYKQDSKKFLKIMFSYNNKELIINETVPNRFSPKSPDKAHLNLHINSLELGDSAVYFCASSQGTGGGTEAFFGQGTRLTVV.

This clonotype was detected only a few times. This sequence joins TRBV7-3 and TRBJ2-5; TRBD1 aligns across 11 bases. Germline V gene data show CDR1 as SGHTA and CDR2 as FQGTGA. After removal of 4 bases from V and 5 bases from J, the junction contained 6 bases not matched to a gene. The CDR3 is 15 residues long. The CDR3 nucleotides read TGTGCCAGCAGCTCTCGGACAGGGGGCGGGGAGACCCAGTACTTC. Translating gives CASSSRTGGGETQYF.